This T cell receptor (beta chain) was recovered during a study of T cell responses to AZD1222 COVID-19 vaccine. Notes on the study in general: Repertoires were sampled only after the peak T cell response.

Worth noting for this clone: Its matching antigen is unknown.

Germline lookup yields CDR1 LGHDT and CDR2 YNNKEL (reference sequence). This CDR3 is built from 15 residues. V shed 1 base and J 3 bases; nucleotides not matched to a gene: 5. The method was immunoSEQ multiplex PCR; TCRdb's version includes in-frame clones alone and lacks a portion of them. The table records around 95,000 clones, 88% of them present only once. This TCR was sampled from an adult in good health. This chain joins TRBV3-1 (or the pseudogene TRBV3-2) and TRBJ1-1, with 7 bases fitting TRBD1. The starting material was peripheral blood, obtained on day 0 of AZD1222 vaccination. The CDR3 region is CASSQGQGRDTEAFF. CDR3 DNA sequence: TGTGCCAGCAGCCAAGGACAGGGTAGGGACACTGAAGCTTTCTTT.